A selection of T cell receptor beta chains follows, all from one sample in a study of Ad26.COV2.S vaccination and SARS-CoV-2 variants. TCRdb's copy holds only in-frame clones and misses some; the assay was immunoSEQ multiplex PCR. The sample includes 330,000 or so clones, roughly nine tenths of them seen just once. The sequenced sample was peripheral blood, obtained in a trial of Ad26.COV2.S vaccine versus placebo. All receptors derive from a person between 18 and 65 years old who received the Ad26.COV2.S COVID-19 vaccine or a placebo. Both conserved end residues are part of each CDR3. Each record gives: J gene, D gene, V gene, clone size, CDR3 protein, CDR3 DNA. D genes are given only for firm matches. Part of the rows lack a size; the others show once, few, many or a class for expanded clones.

TRBJ1-5	NA	TRBV19	NA	CASSIGQSNQPQHF	TGTGCCAGTAGTATAGGACAGAGCAATCAGCCCCAGCATTTT
TRBJ2-7	TRBD2	TRBV10-1	NA	CASSESFRGGEQYF	TGCGCCAGCAGTGAGTCGTTCCGCGGGGGAGAGCAGTACTTC
TRBJ2-3	NA	TRBV18	NA	CASSPLDTDTQYF	TGTGCCAGCTCACCACTTGACACAGATACGCAGTATTTT
TRBJ1-1	NA	TRBV18	NA	CASSPTIGGTEAFF	TGTGCCAGCTCACCTACTATAGGGGGCACTGAAGCTTTCTTT
TRBJ2-1	TRBD1	TRBV15	NA	CATSRDRGTYNEQFF	TGTGCCACCAGCAGGGACAGGGGTACCTACAATGAGCAGTTCTTC
TRBJ1-1	NA	TRBV12-3/TRBV12-4	NA	CASSWTVNTEAFF	TGTGCCAGCAGTTGGACAGTCAACACTGAAGCTTTCTTT
TRBJ2-7	NA	TRBV14	NA	CASSHWAGQSPIGQYF	TGTGCCAGCAGCCATTGGGCGGGACAGAGCCCTATCGGGCAGTACTTC
TRBJ1-1	NA	TRBV5-8	few	CASYLSAEAFF	TGTGCCAGCTACCTTAGCGCTGAAGCTTTCTTT
TRBJ2-7	NA	TRBV5-5	NA	CASSFWTAAYEQYF	TGTGCCAGCAGCTTTTGGACTGCCGCCTACGAGCAGTACTTC
TRBJ2-2	NA	TRBV4-3	NA	CASSQDGAKRLGGELFF	TGCGCCAGCAGCCAAGATGGAGCGAAAAGATTGGGCGGGGAGCTGTTTTTT
TRBJ1-5	NA	TRBV21-1	NA	CASSKDCKPQHF	TGTGCCAGCAGCAAAGATTGCAAGCCCCAGCATTTT
TRBJ1-1	NA	TRBV18	NA	CASSSRVLNTEAFF	TGTGCCAGCTCTTCCAGGGTCCTCAACACTGAAGCTTTCTTT
TRBJ1-1	NA	TRBV5-6	NA	CASSLTRAEAFF	TGTGCCAGCAGCCTGACGCGAGCTGAAGCTTTCTTT
TRBJ1-1	NA	TRBV20-1	NA	CSASGAAEAFF	TGCAGTGCTTCAGGGGCGGCTGAAGCTTTCTTT
TRBJ2-3	TRBD2	TRBV7-2	NA	CASSLMGLAGRSTDTQYF	TGTGCCAGCAGCCTGATGGGACTAGCGGGAAGAAGCACAGATACGCAGTATTTT
TRBJ2-3	NA	TRBV27	NA	CASGRAYPSTDTQYF	TGTGCCAGCGGTCGAGCCTACCCTAGCACAGATACGCAGTATTTT
TRBJ1-3	NA	TRBV4-2	NA	CASSQDLPASGNTIYF	TGTGCCAGCAGCCAAGATCTACCCGCCTCTGGAAACACCATATATTTT